The 21 T cell receptor beta chains listed next were all sequenced from one sample in a study of T cell changes during pregnancy in multiple sclerosis. Clones were sequenced by immunoSEQ multiplex PCR, and TCRdb holds only the in-frame ones, with some missing. The sample includes about 40,000 clones, around 93% seen only once; the top ten take about 0.33%. Material: CD4+ T cells from peripheral blood mononuclear cells, obtained after pregnancy. These receptors were taken from a female donor with multiple sclerosis, enrolled in a pregnancy study.

This clone was counted once. The rearrangement uses TRBV28 and TRBJ2-5, with D unresolved. V was pared by 3 bases and J by 5 bases, with 4 bases between. This CDR3 is built from 11 residues. CDR1 and CDR2 (germline): MDHEN, SYDVKM. The chain's CDR3 is CASSFRETQYF. The CDR3 region has the DNA TGTGCCAGCAGTTTCCGTGAGACCCAGTACTTC.

V usage is TRBV5-4 and J usage is TRBJ1-4; 8 positions match TRBD1. This CDR3 is 17 amino acids long. Losses at the gene ends were 0 bases for V and 8 bases for J; bases not matched to a gene: 12. Germline V gene data show CDR1 as SGHNT and CDR2 as YYREEE (reference sequence). The CDR3 coding sequence is TGTGCCAGCAGCTTGGAAGGACAGGGAAGGTCGGGCGAAAAACTGTTTTTT. Protein sequence: CASSLEGQGRSGEKLFF.

This chain connects TRBV5-5 to TRBJ1-6; a possible D gene is TRBD1 (6 bases). The germline CDR1 and CDR2 sequences are SGHKS and YYEKEE (reference sequence). This CDR3 contains 14 residues. The V and J ends lost 0 bases and 9 bases respectively, with 10 bases between them. This CDR3 reads CASSLGQARSPLHF. CDR3 bases: TGTGCCAGCAGCTTGGGACAGGCACGTTCACCCCTCCACTTT.

The table lists this clone with a count of one. The CDR3 loop reads CASRPGLAYNEQFF. The CDR3 DNA reads as TGCGCCAGCCGTCCGGGACTAGCCTACAATGAGCAGTTCTTC. This chain joins TRBV5-1 and TRBJ2-1; 8 bases align to TRBD2. Trimming removed 7 bases from V and 2 bases from J; junction bases left unmatched: 5. The CDR3 totals 14 residues. CDR1 SGHRS and CDR2 YFSETQ come from the germline V gene.

This clone was found a few times. The rearrangement joins TRBV6-5 to TRBJ2-1; unclear D gene. The CDR3 runs 13 residues. CDR1 is MNHEY and CDR2 is SVGAGI in the germline V gene. The V end was cut by 4 bases, the J end by 4 bases, with 8 bases between. The CDR3 sequence is CASSSPLYNEQFF. CDR3 bases: TGTGCCAGCAGTTCCCCCCTTTACAATGAGCAGTTCTTC.

Comments on this clone: One end of the junction varies from germline; a read error may be responsible. This chain links TRBV2 with TRBJ2-2; TRBD1 matches at 9 bases. The CDR3 runs 15 residues. The germline V gene has CDR1 SNHLY and CDR2 FYNNEI. The CDR3 bases are TGTGCCAGCAATGAACAGGGGGCCCCTGCCGGGGAGCTGTTTTTT. This gives the protein CASNEQGAPAGELFF.

The genes are TRBV6-6 and TRBJ1-5, with D perhaps TRBD1 (5 bases). Germline V gene sequence: CDR1 MNHNY, CDR2 SVGAGI (reference sequence). Trimming removed 6 bases from V and 6 bases from J, with 21 bases in between. This CDR3 contains 16 residues. CDR3 coding DNA: TGTGCCAGCAGGCCGACCGCGGGCGGGGGTGGTCAGCCCCAGCATTTT. This codes for CASRPTAGGGGQPQHF.

The rearrangement links TRBV6-1 to TRBJ1-1; unclear D gene. V lost 0 bases and J lost 0, with 11 bases in between. Per germline, CDR1 MNHNS and CDR2 SASEGT. The CDR3 is made up of 16 amino acids. CDR3 sequence (DNA): TGTGCCAGCAGTGAAGCGCTTACGGTTGTGAACACTGAAGCTTTCTTT. This translates into CASSEALTVVNTEAFF.

The count of this clone is one. This chain connects TRBV5-6 to TRBJ2-7, with 7 nucleotides matching TRBD2. This CDR3 has 16 amino acids. CDR1 is SGHDT, CDR2 YYEEEE, per germline. Trimming at V came to 4 bases and at J to 3 bases, leaving 13 bases not matched to a gene. Here the CDR3 reads CASSRPLPGGNYEQYF. CDR3 coding DNA: TGTGCCAGCAGCCGACCTCTTCCGGGGGGAAACTACGAGCAGTACTTC.

The chain employs TRBV19 and TRBJ1-6, with TRBD1 matching over 8 bases. Germline trimming cut 6 bases from V and 1 base from J; bases unmatched to any gene: 8. CDR3 size: 17 residues. Germline V gene data show CDR1 as LNHDA and CDR2 as SQIVND (reference sequence). In DNA, the CDR3 is TGTGCCAGTAGGCCTACAGGGGGAGAGTCCTATAATTCACCCCTCCACTTT. Protein product: CASRPTGGESYNSPLHF.

This clone appeared once. V is TRBV5-1 and J is TRBJ2-5, with 7 nucleotides matching TRBD1. Trimming at V came to 3 bases and at J to 1 base, leaving 9 bases not matched to a gene. The CDR3 is 16 amino acids. The V gene's germline CDR1 is SGHRS and CDR2 YFSETQ. CDR3 residues: CASSSIETGSQETQYF. The DNA for the CDR3 is TGCGCCAGCAGCTCCATAGAGACAGGGTCCCAAGAGACCCAGTACTTC.

The chain uses TRBV5-1 and TRBJ2-2; TRBD1 matches at 10 bases. V gave up 6 bases and J gave up 4 bases; unmatched junction bases: 9. Germline assignment: CDR1 SGHRS and CDR2 YFSETQ. The CDR3 has 16 residues. The CDR3 DNA is TGCGCCAGCATAGGGGGACAGGGGCCCTTCACCGGGGAGCTGTTTTTT. Amino acid sequence: CASIGGQGPFTGELFF.

The V gene is TRBV5-1, the J gene TRBJ2-3; a weak D match, TRBD2 (5 bases). The CDR3 is made up of 15 amino acids. Germline V CDR1 and CDR2: SGHRS, YFSETQ. Trimming removed 1 base from V and 1 base from J, with 10 bases in between. CDR3 sequence: CASSLLAGGTDTQYF. The CDR3 coding sequence is TGCGCCAGCAGCTTGTTGGCCGGGGGCACAGATACGCAGTATTTT.

The chain has TRBV9 and TRBJ2-5, with 14 bases identical to TRBD2. Germline CDR1 SGDLS, CDR2 YYNGEE. V lost 4 bases and J lost 0; bases outside the gene matches: 5. This CDR3 has 17 amino acids. CDR3: CASSPRTSGGNQETQYF. In DNA form, the CDR3 reads TGTGCCAGCAGCCCTCGGACTAGCGGGGGGAACCAAGAGACCCAGTACTTC.

The chain is built from TRBV19 and TRBJ1-2; TRBD1 might be the D (6 bases). Germline lookup yields CDR1 LNHDA and CDR2 SQIVND (reference sequence). CDR3 length: 14 amino acids. V gave up 10 bases and J gave up 2 bases, with 17 bases separating them. The CDR3 sequence is CATQKPGANYGYTF. The CDR3 coding sequence is TGTGCCACCCAAAAACCAGGGGCGAACTATGGCTACACCTTC.

The chain employs TRBV7-9 and TRBJ2-1; 13 bases fit TRBD2. This CDR3 is 18 amino acids long. V shed 5 bases, J shed 9 bases, and the junction held 16 bases outside the gene matches. From germline, CDR1 is SEHNR and CDR2 FQNEAQ (reference sequence). DNA of the CDR3: TGTGCCAGCAGCCCAGACGGGACTAGCGGGGCTCTGGTTGGTGAGCAGTTCTTC. Residues: CASSPDGTSGALVGEQFF.

The gene calls are TRBV2 and TRBJ2-7; 7 positions agree with TRBD2. Per germline, CDR1 SNHLY and CDR2 FYNNEI. The CDR3 is 14 amino acids. The ends lost 4 bases at V and 3 bases at J; junction bases unmatched: 6. This chain's CDR3 is CASSAGGTSYEQYF. As DNA, the CDR3 is TGTGCCAGCAGTGCCGGGGGGACCAGCTACGAGCAGTACTTC.

The chain carries TRBV7-3 and TRBJ1-5; D is perhaps TRBD1 (5 bases). The germline V and J ends were trimmed by 2 bases and 8 bases, with 13 bases remaining between them. From germline, CDR1 is SGHTA and CDR2 FQGTGA. The CDR3 is 14 amino acids. The CDR3 loop reads CASSLRGKEKPQHF. The DNA for the CDR3 is TGTGCCAGCAGCTTACGGGGGAAGGAGAAGCCCCAGCATTTT.

This chain uses TRBV18 with TRBJ1-1; D unclear. CDR3 length: 14 residues. CDR1 KGHSH and CDR2 LQKENI come from the germline V gene. V lost 5 bases to trimming and J lost 4 bases, with 14 bases between them. CDR3 coding DNA: TGTGCCAGCTCATCGGACCCCCGGGGCACTGAAGCTTTCTTT. Protein: CASSSDPRGTEAFF.

The gene calls are TRBV7-2 and TRBJ2-3, with 12 bases identical to TRBD2. The CDR3 sequence is 16 residues long. Germline CDR1 and CDR2: SGHTA and FQGNSA. V shed 4 bases, J shed 5 bases, and the junction held 7 bases outside the gene matches. The chain's CDR3 is CASSSSSGGVGDTQYF. The CDR3 bases are TGTGCCAGCAGCTCATCTAGCGGGGGGGTGGGAGATACGCAGTATTTT. The full variable domain, in which reference TRBV7-2 and TRBJ2-3 provide the parts outside the CDR3, is GAGVSQSPSNKVTEKGKDVELRCDPISGHTALYWYRQSLGQGLEFLIYFQGNSAPDKSGLPSDRFSAERTGGSVSTLTIQRTQQEDSAVYLCASSSSSGGVGDTQYFGPGTRLTVL.

The V and J genes are TRBV7-9 and TRBJ1-3; D not resolved. V dropped 4 bases and J dropped 3 bases, with 13 bases sitting between them. Germline V gene sequence: CDR1 SEHNR, CDR2 FQNEAQ (reference sequence). CDR3 length: 15 residues. The CDR3 coding sequence is TGTGCCAGCAGCTCACCCGGGGTATTTGGAAACACCATATATTTT. Residues: CASSSPGVFGNTIYF.